The T cell receptor beta chain under discussion was sequenced for a study of T-cell memory formation after mild COVID-19. Note on this clonotype: Antigen specificity is unknown.

Whole-study results and caveats: Within pre-infection memory, some responding clones were found, suggesting cross-reactive memory joined. Clonal second-wave expansions that peaked on day 37 had unconfirmed SARS-CoV-2 specificity. Contracting clones localized mainly to CM and EM when CD4+ and mainly to EMRA when CD8+.

5'RACE, which relied on constant-segment primers, yielded TCR alpha and TCR beta cDNA libraries carrying sample barcodes and UMIs. TCRdb reprocessed the 5' RACE reads with MiXCR, giving one entry per CDR3 protein. The sample holds 450,000 to 650,000 distinct CDR3 sequences, around 17% seen once. Germline CDR1 is SEHNR and CDR2 is FQNEAQ (reference sequence). The CDR3 consists of 17 residues. Trimming removed 0 bases at V and 0 bases at J, with 12 bases between. The sequenced material came from PBMCs or a T cell subset sorted from them (not recorded which). This sequence joins TRBV7-9 and TRBJ2-4; TRBD2 might be the D (6 bases). This TCR was sampled from an adult woman who had mild COVID-19 (a few samples of this study predate the infection). Cell type and time point are not known. In nucleotides, the CDR3 is TGTGCCAGCAGCTTAGCGTTCGGGGGAGGAGCCAAAAACATTCAGTACTTC. Translated: CASSLAFGGGAKNIQYF.